What follows are 24 T cell receptor beta chains derived from one specimen sequenced in a study of shared clonotypes between healthy human individuals. The repertoire was sequenced with immunoSEQ multiplex PCR; TCRdb's copy has only in-frame clones and lacks some. The repertoire holds about 330,000 clones, with around nine tenths as singletons. Sequencing was carried out using memory CD8+ T cells sorted from blood. Stated subset: CD45RO+ cells pooled with CCR7-negative TemRA cells. All receptors derive from a man aged 18 to 35 in good health.

V is TRBV27 and J is TRBJ2-7, with D unresolved. Trimming cost V 6 bases and J 0 bases, with 9 bases left between them. CDR1 and CDR2 from the germline V gene are MNHEY and SMNVEV (reference sequence). The CDR3 extends over 13 amino acids. The DNA of the CDR3 is TGTGCCAGCAGGGACGGCAACTCCTACGAGCAGTACTTC. This gives the protein CASRDGNSYEQYF.

The chain links TRBV2 to TRBJ2-7; 10 bases align to TRBD1. The CDR3 length is 13 residues. From germline, CDR1 is SNHLY and CDR2 FYNNEI. V lost 6 bases, J lost 3 bases, and 2 bases stayed unmatched. DNA for the CDR3: TGTGCCAGCAGGGGACAGGGGATCTACGAGCAGTACTTC. Translating it yields CASRGQGIYEQYF. The variable domain in full, with the rest retrieved from reference TRBV2 and TRBJ2-7, is EPEVTQTPSHQVTQMGQEVILRCVPISNHLYFYWYRQILGQKVEFLVSFYNNEISEKSEIFDDQFSVERPDGSNFTLKIRSTKLEDSAMYFCASRGQGIYEQYFGPGTRLTVT.

The chain combines TRBV27 with TRBJ2-1; TRBD2 matches at 10 bases. CDR1 and CDR2 from the germline V gene are MNHEY and SMNVEV (reference sequence). The CDR3 loop spans 16 amino acids. Germline trimming cut 4 bases from V and 8 bases from J; bases unmatched to any gene: 11. CDR3 residues: CASSSSSGGPVDEQFF. The DNA for the CDR3 is TGTGCCAGCAGTTCATCTAGCGGGGGTCCCGTTGATGAGCAGTTCTTC.

V usage is TRBV5-1 and J usage is TRBJ2-7; 7 nucleotides agree with TRBD1. Germline V gene sequence: CDR1 SGHRS, CDR2 YFSETQ. CDR3 length: 19 amino acids. V shed 4 bases, J shed 3 bases, and the junction held 22 bases outside the gene matches. Here the CDR3 DNA reads TGCGCCAGCAGCCAACGCCAATCTACAGGGGACAACGGGGTCTACGAGCAGTACTTC. The encoded protein is CASSQRQSTGDNGVYEQYF.

This chain links TRBV19 with TRBJ2-1, with 11 positions matching TRBD2. The CDR3 has 15 residues. Germline CDR1 LNHDA, CDR2 SQIVND (reference sequence). The ends lost 6 bases at V and 0 bases at J; junction bases unmatched: 1. CDR3 in amino acids: CASRLAGGSYNEQFF. DNA for the CDR3: TGTGCCAGTAGGCTAGCGGGAGGCTCCTACAATGAGCAGTTCTTC.

The chain carries TRBV23-1 and TRBJ1-4; D is undetermined. TRBV23-1 is an ORF, with its function uncertain. This CDR3 spans 16 amino acids. V lost 0 bases and J lost 4, with 12 bases in between. CDR3 nucleotide sequence: TGCGCCAGCAGTCAATCCCCCCATCGTCTTAATGAAAAACTGTTTTTT. It codes for CASSQSPHRLNEKLFF.

V and J are TRBV28 and TRBJ2-1; D gene unclear. CDR1 and CDR2 (germline): MDHEN, SYDVKM. Trimming took off 7 bases at V and 4 bases at J, with 8 bases between the two ends. The CDR3 is made up of 12 amino acids. The chain's CDR3 is CASKAVYNEQFF. DNA for the CDR3: TGTGCCAGCAAAGCCGTATACAATGAGCAGTTCTTC.

The chain carries TRBV5-8 and TRBJ2-7, with 8 bases matching TRBD2. V lost 7 bases to trimming and J lost 7 bases; unmatched junction nucleotides: 13. CDR1 is SGHTS and CDR2 is YDEGEE in the germline V gene. The CDR3 is 14 amino acids. The CDR3 DNA follows: TGTGCCAGCCCCTTAGCGGGGATCCCCGCGGAGCAGTACTTC. This sequence encodes CASPLAGIPAEQYF.

The rearrangement uses TRBV10-3 and TRBJ2-5, with D perhaps matching TRBD2 (6 bases). Trimming stripped 10 bases from V and 5 bases from J, with 17 bases between. Germline lookup yields CDR1 ENHRY and CDR2 SYGVKD. This CDR3 is 13 amino acids long. The CDR3 here is CASLGDWGETQYF. The CDR3, as DNA: TGTGCCAGCCTGGGGGACTGGGGGGAGACCCAGTACTTC.

This chain joins TRBV5-1 and TRBJ2-1; TRBD1 or TRBD2 may be the D gene (5 bases each). CDR3 length: 15 residues. V lost 2 bases and J lost 4, with 13 bases in between. Germline loops: CDR1 SGHRS, CDR2 YFSETQ. The CDR3 DNA reads TGCGCCAGCAGCTTCAGTTTGGGGGTGTACAATGAGCAGTTCTTC. As protein: CASSFSLGVYNEQFF.

The gene calls are TRBV4-1 and TRBJ1-2; perhaps TRBD1 as D (6 bases). CDR1 is MGHRA, CDR2 YSYEKL, per germline. V was shortened by 1 base and J by 0 bases, with 12 bases between the two germline ends. CDR3 length: 16 amino acids. CDR3 nucleotide sequence: TGCGCCAGCAGCCAAGCGGGGGGCAGAGCTAACTATGGCTACACCTTC. This encodes CASSQAGGRANYGYTF.

V gene TRBV7-9 combines with J gene TRBJ2-3, with D unclear. The CDR3 is 13 residues long. The V gene lost 5 bases and the J gene lost 6 bases, with 12 bases spanning the gap. Germline V gives CDR1 SEHNR, CDR2 FQNEAQ (reference sequence). The CDR3 region is CASSQPLLDTQYF. CDR3 DNA sequence: TGTGCCAGCAGCCAGCCACTCTTGGATACGCAGTATTTT.

This clone was recorded many times. The chain uses TRBV19 and TRBJ1-1, with D unclear. The germline CDR1 and CDR2 sequences are LNHDA and SQIVND (reference sequence). The CDR3 extends over 15 amino acids. Trimming removed 1 base at V and 4 bases at J, with 13 bases between. The CDR3: CASSIVPDPVTEAFF. CDR3 DNA sequence: TGTGCCAGTAGTATAGTCCCGGACCCAGTCACTGAAGCTTTCTTT.

V is TRBV7-8 and J is TRBJ2-7; tentative D call: TRBD2 (6 bases). Germline V gene data show CDR1 as SGHVS and CDR2 as FQNEAQ. Trimming removed 6 bases at V and 7 bases at J, with 19 bases between. The CDR3 is made up of 14 amino acids. The CDR3: CASRPRGGIEEQYF. CDR3 sequence (DNA): TGTGCCAGCAGGCCAAGAGGCGGGATAGAAGAGCAGTACTTC.

This clone was counted once. The chain joins TRBV5-6 to TRBJ2-7, with 7 bases lining up with TRBD1. Losses at the gene ends were 4 bases for V and 2 bases for J; bases not matched to a gene: 3. This CDR3 has 13 residues. CDR1 is SGHDT, CDR2 YYEEEE, per germline. The CDR3, as DNA: TGTGCCAGCAGCCAGACAGGGACCTACGAGCAGTACTTC. Its translation is CASSQTGTYEQYF. Supplemented by reference TRBV5-6 and TRBJ2-7, the full variable domain reads DAGVTQSPTHLIKTRGQQVTLRCSPKSGHDTVSWYQQALGQGPQFIFQYYEEEERQRGNFPDRFSGHQFPNYSSELNVNALLLGDSALYLCASSQTGTYEQYFGPGTRLTVT.

The chain recombines TRBV10-3 with TRBJ1-1; weak D call: TRBD1 (6 bases). The ends were cut back, 11 bases at V and 4 bases at J, with 23 bases in the middle. CDR1 is ENHRY, CDR2 SYGVKD, per germline. The CDR3 has 15 residues. The CDR3 nucleotides read TGTGCCGTCACTAGCTCGGGGGCCCCGATCACTGAAGCTTTCTTT. This sequence encodes CAVTSSGAPITEAFF.

This chain joins TRBV9 and TRBJ1-1; D call uncertain. V was shortened by 0 bases and J by 2 bases, with 8 bases between the two germline ends. Germline CDR1 reads SGDLS; CDR2 reads YYNGEE. This CDR3 is 14 amino acids long. CDR3 DNA: TGTGCCAGCAGCGTAGAGGGAATCAACACTGAAGCTTTCTTT. This gives the protein CASSVEGINTEAFF.

J is TRBJ1-2 and V is TRBV5-1, with a possible D match to TRBD1 (5 bases). The length of the CDR3 is 15 residues. Germline assignment: CDR1 SGHRS and CDR2 YFSETQ. The ends were cut back, 2 bases at V and 6 bases at J, with 17 bases in the middle. In nucleotides, the CDR3 is TGCGCCAGCAGCTTTTGGGGGAATGTGGGCCATGGCTACACCTTC. The encoded protein is CASSFWGNVGHGYTF.

The V call is TRBV29-1, the J call TRBJ2-7; D gene unclear. V was clipped by 8 bases and J by 3 bases, with 14 bases between them. Germline V CDR1 and CDR2: SQVTM, ANQGSEA. The CDR3 runs 12 residues. CDR3 in amino acids: CSHSGDGYEQYF. The CDR3 coding sequence is TGCAGCCACTCGGGTGATGGCTACGAGCAGTACTTC.

The rearrangement uses TRBV27 and TRBJ2-7; 8 nucleotides match TRBD2. Germline V gene sequence: CDR1 MNHEY, CDR2 SMNVEV (reference sequence). The CDR3 runs 15 residues. The junction had 15 bases not matched to a gene; V was cut back by 8 bases and J by 6 bases. The CDR3 DNA reads as TGTGCCAGCGCAGCGGGAGTAGCCCACGGGGGCGAGCAGTACTTC. Protein sequence: CASAAGVAHGGEQYF.

V usage is TRBV7-9 and J usage is TRBJ1-2; D might be TRBD1 (5 bases). V was cut by 1 base and J by 5 bases, with 14 bases left in between. From germline, CDR1 is SEHNR and CDR2 FQNEAQ (reference sequence). The CDR3 is made up of 15 amino acids. Here the CDR3 DNA reads TGTGCCAGCAGCTTAGGGGACTTCGACCAATATGGCTACACCTTC. This gives the protein CASSLGDFDQYGYTF.

The chain combines TRBV7-9 with TRBJ2-5; the D call may be TRBD1 or TRBD2 (5 bases each). The CDR3 has 17 residues. The V gene's germline CDR1 is SEHNR and CDR2 FQNEAQ (reference sequence). The V and J ends lost 5 bases and 3 bases respectively, with 22 bases between them. As DNA, the CDR3 is TGTGCCAGCAGCACCGTCGGGGCGTCGGTTCAGGAAGAGACCCAGTACTTC. Translated: CASSTVGASVQEETQYF.

Remarks on this clone: With only one base between it and a far larger clone, this is likely a read error. The sample has other DNA sequences that encode this CDR3 too. The V and J genes are TRBV11-2 and TRBJ2-7; 7 nucleotides match TRBD1. This CDR3 comprises 13 residues. Per germline, CDR1 SGHAT and CDR2 FQNNGV. After removal of 3 bases from V and 2 bases from J, the junction contained 1 base not matched to a gene. The CDR3: CASSLGQPYEQYF. The CDR3 nucleotides are TGTGCCAGCAGCTTGGGACAGCCCTACGAGCAGTACTTC.

The rearrangement joins TRBV9 to TRBJ1-2; D perhaps matches TRBD1 (6 bases). This CDR3 spans 15 amino acids. V was shortened by 4 bases and J by 2 bases, with 15 bases between the two germline ends. Germline CDR1 reads SGDLS; CDR2 reads YYNGEE. This CDR3 is CASSLGGGQNYGYTF. DNA for the CDR3: TGTGCCAGCAGCCTGGGCGGGGGGCAAAACTATGGCTACACCTTC.